The 16 T cell receptor beta chains presented below share a single source sample, sequenced in a study of CD8 T cells in ankylosing spondylitis. TCRdb recomputed calls from the 5' RACE reads with MiXCR, one row per CDR3 protein. The top ten clones hold about an eighth of a sample with under 450,000 distinct CDR3 sequences, roughly 20% of them seen once. Sequencing was done on a sample of blood, either unsorted or a sorted T cell fraction (not recorded which). These receptors originate from a male donor with ankylosing spondylitis or in good health (not recorded which).

V and J are TRBV5-5 and TRBJ2-1; D not resolved. This CDR3 region has 13 residues. Germline lookup yields CDR1 SGHKS and CDR2 YYEKEE (reference sequence). Trimming stripped 1 base from V and 9 bases from J, with 11 bases between. CDR3 residues: CASSLIRVGEQFF. The CDR3 nucleotides are TGTGCCAGCAGCTTGATAAGGGTTGGTGAGCAGTTCTTC. Full variable domain (missing parts from reference TRBV5-5 and TRBJ2-1): DAGVTQSPTHLIKTRGQQVTLRCSPISGHKSVSWYQQVLGQGPQFIFQYYEKEERGRGNFPDRFSARQFPNYSSELNVNALLLGDSALYLCASSLIRVGEQFFGPGTRLTVL.

The chain couples TRBV27 to TRBJ2-2; a weak D match, TRBD2 (6 bases). V lost 9 bases and J lost 6, with 11 bases in between. The V gene's germline CDR1 is MNHEY and CDR2 SMNVEV (reference sequence). The CDR3 has 12 amino acids. The CDR3 here is CASAGISGELFF. The CDR3 DNA reads as TGTGCCAGTGCGGGGATCTCCGGGGAGCTGTTTTTT.

This chain joins TRBV27 and TRBJ1-5, with unresolved D. V lost 3 bases and J lost 1, with 10 bases in between. Per germline, CDR1 MNHEY and CDR2 SMNVEV (reference sequence). CDR3 size: 15 residues. Here the CDR3 DNA reads TGTGCCAGCAGTTTGAGGAGGGCAAGCAATCAGCCCCAGCATTTT. Translation gives CASSLRRASNQPQHF.

This clonotype was counted only a few times. The chain uses TRBV12-3 or TRBV12-4 and TRBJ2-7; the match to TRBD1 covers 10 bases. The CDR3 covers 16 residues. After removal of 6 bases from V and 1 base from J, the junction contained 9 bases not matched to a gene. The CDR3 bases are TGTGCCAGCAGCGCGACAGGGGGCGAGAGGTCCTACGAGCAGTACTTC. Its protein product is CASSATGGERSYEQYF.

This sequence joins TRBV4-1 and TRBJ2-5, with D unresolved. V gave up 4 bases and J gave up 2 bases, with 17 bases separating them. Per germline, CDR1 MGHRA and CDR2 YSYEKL. The CDR3 loop spans 16 amino acids. The CDR3 reads CASSRAYLGIQETQYF. The CDR3 region has the DNA TGCGCCAGCAGCCGAGCCTACCTAGGGATACAAGAGACCCAGTACTTC.

This clonotype was seen a handful of times. The chain links TRBV30 to TRBJ2-3; D is perhaps TRBD2 (6 bases). From germline, CDR1 is GTSNPN and CDR2 SVGIG (reference sequence). V lost 1 base to trimming and J lost 2 bases, with 16 bases between them. The CDR3 sequence is 16 residues long. CDR3 sequence reads: CAWSEGGGADTDTQYF. As DNA, the CDR3 is TGTGCCTGGAGTGAAGGCGGAGGGGCTGACACAGATACGCAGTATTTT. Drawing the rest from reference TRBV30 and TRBJ2-3, the complete variable domain is SQTIHQWPATLVQPVGSPLSLECTVEGTSNPNLYWYRQAAGRGLQLLFYSVGIGQISSEVPQNLSASRPQDRQFILSSKKLLLSDSGFYLCAWSEGGGADTDTQYFGPGTRLTVL.

The chain has TRBV12-3 or TRBV12-4 and TRBJ2-3; D possibly corresponds to TRBD2 (6 bases). Trimming took off 4 bases at V and 4 bases at J, with 9 bases between the two ends. The CDR3 totals 13 residues. CDR3 DNA sequence: TGTGCCAGCAGTTGGCGGGATGCAGATACGCAGTATTTT. This encodes CASSWRDADTQYF.

In its sample, this clonotype was seen a few times. The V gene is TRBV29-1, the J gene TRBJ1-2; D is ambiguous. Trimming took 5 bases from V and 4 from J, leaving 11 bases between them. Germline lookup yields CDR1 SQVTM and CDR2 ANQGSEA. This CDR3 spans 12 amino acids. As DNA, the CDR3 is TGCAGCGTTCCGTATGGAGCCTATGGCTACACCTTC. Its protein product is CSVPYGAYGYTF.

There are many counts of this clonotype. The chain has TRBV15 and TRBJ2-2; D is undetermined. Trimming cost V 1 base and J 6 bases, with 6 bases left between them. Germline values: CDR1 LNHNV, CDR2 YYDKDF (reference sequence). CDR3 length: 13 amino acids. CDR3 coding DNA: TGTGCCACCAGCAGAGTAGCCCCCGGGGAGCTGTTTTTT. Its translation is CATSRVAPGELFF.

A few counts support this clonotype. The CDR3 is CAWSVGHNEQFF. CDR3 nucleotides: TGTGCCTGGAGTGTAGGGCACAATGAGCAGTTCTTC. The chain recombines TRBV30 with TRBJ2-1; unclear D gene. Germline V gene lookup returns CDR1 GTSNPN and CDR2 SVGIG (reference sequence). V lost 0 bases to trimming and J lost 5 bases, with 5 bases between them. The CDR3 sequence is 12 residues long. Using reference TRBV30 and TRBJ2-1 for the parts outside the CDR3, the full variable domain is SQTIHQWPATLVQPVGSPLSLECTVEGTSNPNLYWYRQAAGRGLQLLFYSVGIGQISSEVPQNLSASRPQDRQFILSSKKLLLSDSGFYLCAWSVGHNEQFFGPGTRLTVL.

CDR3 in amino acids: CSARDPGGVQETQYF. The DNA for the CDR3 is TGCAGTGCTAGAGATCCGGGGGGCGTCCAAGAGACCCAGTACTTC. The V gene is TRBV20-1, the J gene TRBJ2-5; tentatively, D is TRBD2 (7 bases). Trimming cost V 0 bases and J 1 base, with 12 bases left between them. CDR1 and CDR2 from the germline V gene are DFQATT and SNEGSKA (reference sequence). This CDR3 has 15 amino acids.

This clonotype has a handful of counts. The chain uses TRBV10-2 and TRBJ2-7; 9 bases are shared with TRBD1. The germline V gene has CDR1 WSHSY and CDR2 SAAADI. The CDR3 is 14 residues long. The trim removed 4 bases at V and 2 bases at J, leaving 3 bases unmatched. CDR3 protein: CASSGQGDPYEQYF. The DNA for the CDR3 is TGCGCCAGCAGTGGACAGGGGGACCCCTACGAGCAGTACTTC.

The table lists this clonotype with a few counts. This chain uses TRBV6-5 with TRBJ1-4; D gene ambiguous. The V end was cut by 0 bases, the J end by 8 bases, with 10 bases between. CDR1 is MNHEY and CDR2 is SVGAGI in the germline V gene. This CDR3 region has 14 residues. The CDR3 DNA is TGTGCCAGCAGTTACTCGGTCTCTCTCGAAAAACTGTTTTTT. Amino acid sequence: CASSYSVSLEKLFF.

The sample holds a few counts of this clonotype. This chain connects TRBV9 to TRBJ2-3; D is unresolved. The germline V and J ends were trimmed by 0 bases and 3 bases, with 11 bases remaining between them. The germline CDR1 and CDR2 sequences are SGDLS and YYNGEE. The CDR3 is made up of 15 amino acids. CDR3 loop: CASSVGGEGTDTQYF. The CDR3 nucleotides read TGTGCCAGCAGCGTAGGGGGTGAAGGTACAGATACGCAGTATTTT.

V usage is TRBV27 and J usage is TRBJ2-1, with 8 bases identical to TRBD2. The V segment lost 3 bases and the J segment 4 bases; nucleotides outside the gene matches: 8. The germline gives CDR1 MNHEY, CDR2 SMNVEV (reference sequence). This CDR3 is built from 16 residues. The CDR3: CASSLSGGGFYNEQFF. The CDR3 DNA is TGTGCCAGCAGTTTGTCCGGGGGGGGATTTTACAATGAGCAGTTCTTC.

The CDR3 is CASSHSPRTDYEQYF. The CDR3 region has the DNA TGCGCCAGCAGTCATTCCCCGAGGACAGACTACGAGCAGTACTTC. J is TRBJ2-7 and V is TRBV23-1; TRBD1 might be the D (6 bases). TRBV23-1 belongs to the ORF category, with a function that is uncertain. V was pared by 3 bases and J by 3 bases, with 15 bases between. The length of the CDR3 is 15 residues.